The TCR beta chain under discussion was sequenced for a study of CD8+ T cells in alopecia areata. The treatment is: oral pan-JAK inhibitor, 5-10 mg twice daily. Sequencing used cDNA as its template, made by extracting RNA and reverse transcribing it. Only in-frame clones appear in the TCRdb table, and some are missing; sequencing was by immunoSEQ multiplex PCR. The table lists about 200,000 clones, around 60% of them singletons. The V end lost 3 bases, the J end lost 1 base, and 14 bases lay between the germline ends. This CDR3 contains 15 residues. The V gene's germline CDR1 is GTSNPN and CDR2 SVGIG (reference sequence).

The source of this sequence is a human donor with alopecia areata. Sequencing was performed on CD4+ T cells sorted from blood, taken at week 4, from a patient treated with tofacitinib. This chain links TRBV30 with TRBJ2-3; a weak D match, TRBD2 (6 bases). DNA for the CDR3: TGTGCCTGGAGCGCCGGGACTTCCCGCACAGATACGCAGTATTTT. Its protein product is CAWSAGTSRTDTQYF.